The 18 T cell receptor beta chains reported below all come from one sample, sequenced in a study of beta chain features in type 1 diabetes (dated by TCRdb to 2017 to 2018). Beyond this particular receptor, the publication reports: A moderate but significant shortening of TCRB CDR3 length was observed in type 1 diabetes patients in all four CD4+ subsets.

These receptors' antigens are unknown. Library preparation used the immunoSEQ multiplex PCR assay. All of the isolated RNA was reverse transcribed with the High Capacity cDNA Reverse Transcription Kit, so expressed TCRB transcripts were sequenced. Not all clones reach the TCRdb copy of this immuneACCESS table, which keeps in-frame sequences only. Checked studies attribute under half of the gap to unresolved V genes and leave the rest unexplained. The sample data list some 660,000 clones, and more than 12% of these were observed just once. The top ten clones comprise 0.03% to 0.04% of the sample. The sample was naive CD4+ T cells from blood. This specimen's cell subset or site label, interpreted: true naive CD4+ T cells. These receptors were obtained from a man between 18 and 29 years old with type 1 diabetes.

The J gene is TRBJ2-5, the V gene TRBV6-5, with D tentatively TRBD2 (5 bases). Trimming stripped 0 bases from V and 2 bases from J, with 7 bases between. Germline values: CDR1 MNHEY, CDR2 SVGAGI. This CDR3 contains 14 residues. The CDR3 DNA is TGTGCCAGCAGTTACTCGCGACTACAAGAGACCCAGTACTTC. It codes for CASSYSRLQETQYF.

This chain connects TRBV19 to TRBJ2-5, with TRBD2 identical over 11 bases. The V segment lost 5 bases and the J segment 0 bases; nucleotides outside the gene matches: 8. Germline loops: CDR1 LNHDA, CDR2 SQIVND (reference sequence). The CDR3 length is 17 residues. The CDR3 region is CASSVLAGGLYQETQYF. The CDR3 DNA reads as TGTGCCAGTAGTGTTCTAGCGGGAGGACTGTACCAAGAGACCCAGTACTTC.

In its sample, this clone was seen a few times. The CDR3 spells CASSPGQGYDYEQYF. CDR3 in DNA: TGTGCCAGCAGCCCGGGACAGGGGTATGACTACGAGCAGTACTTC. This chain connects TRBV5-6 to TRBJ2-7, with 10 bases aligning to TRBD1. Germline-derived CDR1 and CDR2 are SGHDT and YYEEEE. The CDR3 is made up of 15 amino acids. Unmatched junction bases numbered 7, after V lost 4 bases and J lost 3 bases.

This chain connects TRBV19 to TRBJ1-2; D possibly corresponds to TRBD1 (5 bases). Germline V lookup: CDR1 LNHDA, CDR2 SQIVND (reference sequence). This CDR3 spans 13 amino acids. V lost 10 bases, J lost 2 bases, and 14 bases lay in between. DNA for the CDR3: TGTGCCACCCTCCGGGACCTAAACTATGGCTACACCTTC. Encoded protein: CATLRDLNYGYTF.

The chain couples TRBV11-2 to TRBJ1-2, with 8 bases lining up with TRBD1. In germline, CDR1 is SGHAT, CDR2 FQNNGV. The CDR3 is 16 residues long. V lost 5 bases to trimming and J lost 7 bases; unmatched junction nucleotides: 15. The CDR3 DNA reads as TGTGCCAGCAGCCATTGGGTGGACAGGGAATTCTCTGGCTACACCTTC. Its protein is CASSHWVDREFSGYTF.

This chain links TRBV2 with TRBJ2-3; tentatively, D is TRBD1 (6 bases). V lost 3 bases and J lost 6, with 7 bases in between. Germline-derived CDR1 and CDR2 are SNHLY and FYNNEI. The CDR3 runs to 12 residues. The DNA of the CDR3 is TGTGCCAGCAGTGATCAGGGGGATACGCAGTATTTT. Translating it yields CASSDQGDTQYF. Looking up the rest from reference TRBV2 and TRBJ2-3 gives the full variable domain: EPEVTQTPSHQVTQMGQEVILRCVPISNHLYFYWYRQILGQKVEFLVSFYNNEISEKSEIFDDQFSVERPDGSNFTLKIRSTKLEDSAMYFCASSDQGDTQYFGPGTRLTVL.

This chain connects TRBV19 to TRBJ2-7, with 12 bases matching TRBD2. This CDR3 has 13 amino acids. Germline-derived CDR1 and CDR2 are LNHDA and SQIVND (reference sequence). Germline trimming cut 10 bases from V and 6 bases from J; bases unmatched to any gene: 7. CDR3 sequence reads: CATRTSGICEQYF. In DNA form, the CDR3 reads TGTGCCACCAGGACTAGCGGGATTTGCGAGCAGTACTTC. The complete variable domain, with remaining parts taken from reference TRBV19 and TRBJ2-7, reads DGGITQSPKYLFRKEGQNVTLSCEQNLNHDAMYWYRQDPGQGLRLIYYSQIVNDFQKGDIAEGYSVSREKKESFPLTVTSAQKNPTAFYLCATRTSGICEQYFGPGTRLTVT.

Concerning this clone: Different DNA sequences within this sample yield the same CDR3. J is TRBJ1-6 and V is TRBV7-9; D is ambiguous. Trimming shortened V by 1 base and J by 9 bases, and 4 bases separated the two germline ends. The CDR3 is 12 residues long. The germline gives CDR1 SEHNR, CDR2 FQNEAQ (reference sequence). CDR3 sequence (DNA): TGTGCCAGCAGCTTAGAAGGTTCACCCCTCCACTTT. Its translation: CASSLEGSPLHF.

Only a few counts were recorded for this clone. The genes are TRBV5-1 and TRBJ2-2; possibly TRBD1 or TRBD2 for D (5 bases each). CDR1 and CDR2 from the germline V gene are SGHRS and YFSETQ. This CDR3 is 14 amino acids long. V lost 3 bases and J 4 bases, leaving 10 bases between the germline ends. CDR3 bases: TGCGCCAGCAGCTCCCGGGACGGCACCGGGGAGCTGTTTTTT. Protein sequence: CASSSRDGTGELFF.

This chain connects TRBV7-9 to TRBJ2-1, with D unresolved. Germline V gives CDR1 SEHNR, CDR2 FQNEAQ (reference sequence). Trimming took off 5 bases at V and 4 bases at J, with 12 bases between the two ends. There are 14 residues in the CDR3. The CDR3 coding sequence is TGTGCCAGCAGCCAGAGCAGCGCATACAATGAGCAGTTCTTC. It is translated as CASSQSSAYNEQFF.

This chain links TRBV5-1 with TRBJ2-7; 10 positions match TRBD1. Germline loops: CDR1 SGHRS, CDR2 YFSETQ. CDR3 size: 14 residues. J gave up 1 base and V 3 bases, and 1 base lay outside the gene matches. CDR3 nucleotide sequence: TGCGCCAGCAGCTGGGGACAGGGGTCCTACGAGCAGTACTTC. It is translated as CASSWGQGSYEQYF.

This chain joins TRBV29-1 and TRBJ2-1, with 13 bases fitting TRBD2. The germline gives CDR1 SQVTM, CDR2 ANQGSEA. The CDR3 spans 14 residues. V lost 6 bases to trimming and J lost 3 bases; unmatched junction nucleotides: 2. The CDR3, as DNA: TGCAGCGTCGGACTAGCGGGAGACTACAATGAGCAGTTCTTC. This sequence encodes CSVGLAGDYNEQFF.

In this sample, this clone turned up a few times. This sequence joins TRBV2 and TRBJ2-4; D not certain. With 6 bases removed from V and 0 bases from J, the gap between germline ends came to 9 bases. The V gene's germline CDR1 is SNHLY and CDR2 FYNNEI. The CDR3 spans 14 residues. The CDR3 is CASRGTSAKNIQYF. The CDR3 nucleotides read TGTGCCAGCAGGGGAACCTCAGCCAAAAACATTCAGTACTTC.

J is TRBJ2-7 and V is TRBV18; 9 bases match TRBD1. Germline V gene data show CDR1 as KGHSH and CDR2 as LQKENI. CDR3 size: 14 residues. Trimming removed 11 bases from V and 1 base from J; junction bases left unmatched: 9. This chain's CDR3 is CASAPGQGSYEQYF. The CDR3 DNA reads as TGTGCCTCAGCCCCTGGACAGGGGTCCTACGAGCAGTACTTC.

The V gene is TRBV10-3, the J gene TRBJ1-4; D possibly corresponds to TRBD1 (5 bases). Deletions cut 3 bases from V and 0 bases from J, with 11 bases between. This CDR3 is 16 amino acids long. Germline CDR1 and CDR2: ENHRY and SYGVKD. This CDR3 is CAISDTRDATNEKLFF. CDR3 nucleotides: TGTGCCATCAGTGACACCAGGGACGCAACTAATGAAAAACTGTTTTTT.

The chain is built from TRBV6-5 and TRBJ2-4; D perhaps matches TRBD2 (5 bases). The CDR3 covers 14 residues. From germline, CDR1 is MNHEY and CDR2 SVGAGI. V was trimmed by 5 bases and J by 4 bases, leaving 12 bases between them. Written as DNA, the CDR3 is TGTGCCAGCAGTCTATGGACTGGTAAAAACATTCAGTACTTC. Encoded protein: CASSLWTGKNIQYF.

Written as DNA, the CDR3 is TGCAGTGCGTCGCCGGGAGATACGCAGTATTTT. Translation gives CSASPGDTQYF. The chain has TRBV20-1 and TRBJ2-3; no clear D. Germline values: CDR1 DFQATT, CDR2 SNEGSKA (reference sequence). The ends were cut back, 6 bases at V and 5 bases at J, with 9 bases in the middle. This CDR3 has 11 residues.

This clone was seen a handful of times. The V and J genes are TRBV7-9 and TRBJ2-6; D call uncertain. Trimming removed 4 bases from V and 0 bases from J, with 10 bases in between. The CDR3 length is 16 residues. Germline V gene sequence: CDR1 SEHNR, CDR2 FQNEAQ (reference sequence). In DNA, the CDR3 is TGTGCCAGCAGCTCCCATCCTGGCTCTGGGGCCAACGTCCTGACTTTC. It specifies CASSSHPGSGANVLTF.